This entry is about one TCR beta chain. Using immunoSEQ multiplex PCR, the repertoire was profiled, and TCRdb retains in-frame clones only, with some absent. The repertoire holds 65,000 to 85,000 clones, roughly 93% seen once, with roughly 1.4% in the top ten. The data are from a study of T cell changes during pregnancy in multiple sclerosis. Germline trimming cut 5 bases from V and 10 bases from J; bases unmatched to any gene: 12. Germline V lookup: CDR1 SEHNR, CDR2 FQNEAQ (reference sequence). The CDR3 spans 16 residues. The receptor was isolated from a female donor with multiple sclerosis, enrolled in a pregnancy study. The chain combines TRBV7-9 with TRBJ1-6; 9 bases line up with TRBD1. This specimen was peripheral blood, taken in the third trimester of pregnancy. Here the CDR3 reads CASSPTGGTGISPLHF. The CDR3 DNA reads as TGTGCCAGCAGCCCAACGGGGGGGACAGGGATATCACCCCTCCACTTT.